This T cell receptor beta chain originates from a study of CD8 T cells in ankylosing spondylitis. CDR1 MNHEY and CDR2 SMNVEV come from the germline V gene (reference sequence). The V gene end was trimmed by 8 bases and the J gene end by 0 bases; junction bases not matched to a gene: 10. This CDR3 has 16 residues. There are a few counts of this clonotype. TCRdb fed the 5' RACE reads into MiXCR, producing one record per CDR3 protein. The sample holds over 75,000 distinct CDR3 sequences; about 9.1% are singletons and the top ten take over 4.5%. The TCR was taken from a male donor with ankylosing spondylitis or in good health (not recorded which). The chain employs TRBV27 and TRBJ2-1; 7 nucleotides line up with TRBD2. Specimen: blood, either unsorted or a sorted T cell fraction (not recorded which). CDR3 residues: CASSLAGVSSYNEQFF. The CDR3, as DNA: TGTGCCAGCTCACTCGCGGGGGTCAGCTCCTACAATGAGCAGTTCTTC.